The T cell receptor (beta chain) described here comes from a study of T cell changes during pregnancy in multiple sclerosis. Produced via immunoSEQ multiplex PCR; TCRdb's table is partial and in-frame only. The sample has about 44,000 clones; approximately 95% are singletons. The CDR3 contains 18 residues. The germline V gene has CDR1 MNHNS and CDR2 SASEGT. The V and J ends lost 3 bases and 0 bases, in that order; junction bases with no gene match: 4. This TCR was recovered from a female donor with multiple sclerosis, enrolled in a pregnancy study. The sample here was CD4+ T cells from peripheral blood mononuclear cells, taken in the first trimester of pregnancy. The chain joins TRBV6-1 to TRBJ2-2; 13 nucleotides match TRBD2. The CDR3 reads CASSDGLAGAANTGELFF. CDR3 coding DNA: TGTGCCAGCAGTGACGGACTAGCGGGGGCCGCGAACACCGGGGAGCTGTTTTTT.